Listed below are T cell receptor beta chains from one sample, sequenced in a study of cytomegalovirus exposure and HLA in healthy donors. TCRdb keeps only in-frame clones here, not all; method: immunoSEQ multiplex PCR. The data show under 130,000 clones, with roughly 70% seen just once and roughly a tenth held by the top ten. Input material: PBMCs. These receptors were taken from a man aged 35 to 55 in good health and CMV-seropositive. CDR3s include the opening cysteine and the closing phenylalanine or tryptophan. The order of the fields is D gene, V gene, CDR3 length, J gene, CDR3 DNA, CDR3 protein. D genes are given only for firm matches.

TRBD1	TRBV29-1	13	TRBJ1-3	TGCAGCGTTGAAGGACAGGGGGGAAACACCATATATTTT	CSVEGQGGNTIYF
TRBD1	TRBV10-3	17	TRBJ1-1	TGTGCCATCAGTGAGCCCTCCCTTACAGGGGATGGCACTGAAGCTTTCTTT	CAISEPSLTGDGTEAFF
TRBD1	TRBV5-1	14	TRBJ2-1	TGCGCCAGCAGCTGGGACAGCATTGGCAATGAGCAGTTCTTC	CASSWDSIGNEQFF
TRBD1	TRBV7-9	15	TRBJ1-5	TGTGCCAGCAGCTCCGTTGGACAGGGGAATCAGCCCCAGCATTTT	CASSSVGQGNQPQHF
-	TRBV7-8	15	TRBJ1-5	TGTGCCAGCAGCTTAACCGGACAGATAGATCAGCCCCAGCATTTT	CASSLTGQIDQPQHF
-	TRBV30	13	TRBJ1-6	TGTGCCGGGCGGGAGACCTATAATTCACCCCTCCACTTT	CAGRETYNSPLHF
TRBD1	TRBV2	14	TRBJ1-5	TGTGCCAGCAGTCCGACAGGGGGAGGTCAGCCCCAGCATTTT	CASSPTGGGQPQHF
TRBD1	TRBV2	15	TRBJ1-4	TGTGCCAGCAATGGACAGGGGGCTCTTAATGAAAAACTGTTTTTT	CASNGQGALNEKLFF
TRBD1	TRBV29-1	16	TRBJ2-7	TGCAGCGTTGAAGGCATACAGGGGTCAAGCTCCTACGAGCAGTACTTC	CSVEGIQGSSSYEQYF
TRBD1	TRBV29-1	15	TRBJ1-2	TGCAGCGTTGAAGCCGCGGGACAGGGTATCGACGGCTACACCTTC	CSVEAAGQGIDGYTF
-	TRBV5-1	12	TRBJ1-2	TGCGCCAGCAAGGCGGACTACTATGGCTACACCTTC	CASKADYYGYTF
TRBD1	TRBV5-1	15	TRBJ1-2	TGCGCCAGCAGCTTCTCAGGGGGCGCGAGCTATGGCTACACCTTC	CASSFSGGASYGYTF
TRBD2	TRBV6-1	17	TRBJ2-7	TGTGCCAGCAGTGTCCGAGGGACTAGCGGGACGAGAATAAAGCAGTACTTC	CASSVRGTSGTRIKQYF
-	TRBV9	14	TRBJ1-2	TGTGCCAGCAGCCCCGATCTCAGCTCAGGAGGCTACACCTTC	CASSPDLSSGGYTF
TRBD2	TRBV27	16	TRBJ2-1	TGTGCCAGCAGTTTCGGGGGGAGTGACTCCTACAATGAGCAGTTCTTC	CASSFGGSDSYNEQFF
-	TRBV14	14	TRBJ2-3	TGTGCCAGCAGCCCCCCCGTTGGCACAGATACGCAGTATTTT	CASSPPVGTDTQYF
TRBD2	TRBV5-1	15	TRBJ2-1	TGCGCCAGCAGACTAGCGGGAGGGTCTAGTAGTGAGCAGTTCTTC	CASRLAGGSSSEQFF
TRBD1	TRBV6-1	15	TRBJ1-1	TGTGCCAGCAGTGGGCTGGAGGGGGCGCGCACTGAAGCTTTCTTT	CASSGLEGARTEAFF